This T cell receptor beta chain was found in a study of T cell responses to AZD1222 COVID-19 vaccine. The study's findings and limits: Most donors were white British, females outnumbered males, and clonal diversity was possibly underestimated. Just a handful of AZD1222 recipients tested seropositive at baseline. With two AZD1222 doses given, Spike-specific TCR breadth and depth both rose. Unmutated variant regions are reportedly targeted by nearly half of spike-specific TCRs.

Only in-frame clones appear in the TCRdb table, and some are missing; sequencing was by immunoSEQ multiplex PCR. Of approximately 180,000 clones in the sample, about 91% were seen once. On this clone itself: No antigen is known for it.

This sample comprised peripheral blood, obtained on day 0 of AZD1222 vaccination. The clonotype comes from an adult in good health.

CDR3 bases: TGTGCCAGCAGCTTAATGGGAGGAGAGACCCAGTACTTC. Translation gives CASSLMGGETQYF. The chain employs TRBV7-9 and TRBJ2-5; possible D gene TRBD2, 6 bases. V was trimmed by 2 bases and J by 4 bases, leaving 8 bases between them. Germline V gene lookup returns CDR1 SEHNR and CDR2 FQNEAQ (reference sequence). CDR3 length: 13 amino acids.